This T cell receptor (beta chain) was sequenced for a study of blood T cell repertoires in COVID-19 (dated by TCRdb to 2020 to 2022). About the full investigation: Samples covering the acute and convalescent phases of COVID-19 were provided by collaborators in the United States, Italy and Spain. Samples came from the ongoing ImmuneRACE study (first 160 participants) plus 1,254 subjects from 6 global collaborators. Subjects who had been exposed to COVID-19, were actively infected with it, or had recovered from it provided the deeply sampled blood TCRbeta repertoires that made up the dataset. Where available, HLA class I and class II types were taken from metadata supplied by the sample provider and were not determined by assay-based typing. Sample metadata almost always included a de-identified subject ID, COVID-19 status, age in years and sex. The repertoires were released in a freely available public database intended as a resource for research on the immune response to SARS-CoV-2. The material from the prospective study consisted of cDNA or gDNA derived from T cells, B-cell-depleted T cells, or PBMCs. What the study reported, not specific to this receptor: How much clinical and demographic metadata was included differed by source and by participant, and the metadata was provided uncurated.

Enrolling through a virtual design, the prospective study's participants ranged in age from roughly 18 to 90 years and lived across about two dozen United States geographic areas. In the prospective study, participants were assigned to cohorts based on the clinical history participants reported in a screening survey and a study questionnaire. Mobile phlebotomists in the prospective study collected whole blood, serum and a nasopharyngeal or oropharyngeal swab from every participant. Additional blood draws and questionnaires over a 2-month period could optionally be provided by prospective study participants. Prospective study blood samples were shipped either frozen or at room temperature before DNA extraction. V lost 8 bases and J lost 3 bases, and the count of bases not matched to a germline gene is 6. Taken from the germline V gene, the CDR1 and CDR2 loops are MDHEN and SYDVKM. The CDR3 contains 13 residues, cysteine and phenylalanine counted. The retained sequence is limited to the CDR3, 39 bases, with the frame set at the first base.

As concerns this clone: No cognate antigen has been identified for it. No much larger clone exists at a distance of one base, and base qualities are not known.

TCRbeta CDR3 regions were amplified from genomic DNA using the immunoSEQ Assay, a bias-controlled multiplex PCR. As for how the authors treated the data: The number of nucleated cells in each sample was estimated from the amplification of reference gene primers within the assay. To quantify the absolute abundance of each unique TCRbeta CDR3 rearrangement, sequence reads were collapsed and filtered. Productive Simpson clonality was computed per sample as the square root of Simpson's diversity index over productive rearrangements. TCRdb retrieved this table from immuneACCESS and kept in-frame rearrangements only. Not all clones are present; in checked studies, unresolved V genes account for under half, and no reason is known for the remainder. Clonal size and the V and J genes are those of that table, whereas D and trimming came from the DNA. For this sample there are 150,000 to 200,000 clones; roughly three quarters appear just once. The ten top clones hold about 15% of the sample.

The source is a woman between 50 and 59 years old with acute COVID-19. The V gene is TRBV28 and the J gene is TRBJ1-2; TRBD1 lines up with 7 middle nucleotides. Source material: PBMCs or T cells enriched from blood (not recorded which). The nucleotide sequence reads TGTGCCAGCGGGTCCGGGACAGACTATGGCTACACCTTC. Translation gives CASGSGTDYGYTF.